Listed below are T cell receptor beta chains from one sample, sequenced in a study of PD-1 and CTLA-4 blockade in melanoma. Data came from immunoSEQ multiplex PCR; TCRdb stores just in-frame clones and leaves some out. The sample carries tens of thousands of clones, around 93% recorded once. The sequences come from CD8+ T cells from peripheral blood, collected from a patient given anti-PD-1 treatment. The origin of the receptors is a human donor with melanoma. CDR3s include the opening cysteine and the closing phenylalanine or tryptophan. Fields, in order: CDR3 protein, CDR3 DNA, V gene, clone size, J gene, D gene. The D gene is left open where the match is weak. Only part of the rows carry a size: once, few, many, or a class if the clone is expanded.

CASSLGTSGGASEQYF | TGTGCCAGCAGCTTGGGGACTAGCGGGGGGGCCAGCGAGCAGTACTTC | TRBV5-6 | - | TRBJ2-7 | TRBD2
CASSPRREVHYGYTF | TGTGCCAGCAGTCCTCGCCGGGAGGTGCACTATGGCTACACCTTC | TRBV27 | - | TRBJ1-2 | -
CASSLLLGGIRYTEAFF | TGTGCCAGCAGTTTATTGTTAGGGGGCATCAGGTACACTGAAGCTTTCTTT | TRBV27 | - | TRBJ1-1 | TRBD1
CASSLSGTSTGELFF | TGTGCCAGTAGTCTTAGCGGGACGAGCACCGGGGAGCTGTTTTTT | TRBV19 | - | TRBJ2-2 | TRBD2
CASSLDRDHEQFF | TGTGCCAGCAGTTTAGACAGGGACCATGAGCAGTTCTTC | TRBV12-3/TRBV12-4 | - | TRBJ2-1 | -
CASSLSSTGNTIYF | TGTGCCAGCAGCCTCTCTAGCACTGGAAACACCATATATTTT | TRBV7-9 | few | TRBJ1-3 | -
CATREGVGNTEAFF | TGTGCCACCAGGGAAGGGGTGGGGAACACTGAAGCTTTCTTT | TRBV6-1 | - | TRBJ1-1 | -
CAWSSLGMSHEQYF | TGTGCCTGGAGTAGCCTAGGGATGTCCCACGAGCAGTACTTC | TRBV30 | - | TRBJ2-7 | -
CTSSHQAPRGTGKVGYEQYF | TGCACCAGCAGCCATCAGGCCCCCCGCGGGACAGGGAAGGTGGGGTACGAGCAGTACTTC | TRBV1 | once | TRBJ2-7 | -
CASSPEGEGGTEAFF | TGTGCCAGCAGCCCCGAGGGGGAAGGCGGCACTGAAGCTTTCTTT | TRBV11-2 | - | TRBJ1-1 | -
CASSPWGGDEKLFF | TGTGCCAGCAGCCCTTGGGGAGGTGATGAAAAACTGTTTTTT | TRBV11-2 | - | TRBJ1-4 | -
CASTSGRADNEQFF | TGTGCCAGCACCTCGGGACGCGCCGACAATGAGCAGTTCTTC | TRBV3-1/TRBV3-2 | - | TRBJ2-1 | -
CSVEGLAGEGETQYF | TGCAGCGTTGAAGGACTAGCGGGAGAAGGAGAGACCCAGTACTTC | TRBV29-1 | - | TRBJ2-5 | TRBD2
CASSQAGTGLWPQHF | TGCGCCAGCAGCCAAGCCGGGACTGGGTTATGGCCCCAGCATTTT | TRBV4-1 | - | TRBJ1-5 | -
CASSPSILGGATEAFF | TGTGCCAGCAGCCCAAGCATATTGGGCGGAGCCACTGAAGCTTTCTTT | TRBV7-2 | - | TRBJ1-1 | -
CASSYRVHEQYF | TGTGCCAGCAGTTACAGGGTCCACGAGCAGTACTTC | TRBV12-3/TRBV12-4 | - | TRBJ2-7 | -
CAFSTGRTEAFF | TGTGCCTTCTCGACAGGGAGGACTGAAGCTTTCTTT | TRBV30 | - | TRBJ1-1 | TRBD1